The 30 T cell receptor beta chains presented below share a single source sample, sequenced in a study of beta chain features in type 1 diabetes. Sequencing targeted expressed TCRB transcripts, as all isolated RNA had been reverse transcribed. Profiled with immunoSEQ multiplex PCR; TCRdb holds only in-frame clones, not every one. The sample lists about 160,000 clones, about 8.1% occurring once. Input material: central memory CD4+ T cells from blood. The receptors here all came from a man aged 18 to 29 in good health.

V gene TRBV11-2 combines with J gene TRBJ2-5; the D is unclear. Trimming shortened V by 6 bases and J by 2 bases, and 16 bases separated the two germline ends. Germline V lookup: CDR1 SGHAT, CDR2 FQNNGV. The CDR3 totals 15 residues. This chain's CDR3 is CASRSRRAAQETQYF. The CDR3 coding sequence is TGTGCCAGCAGAAGCCGGCGAGCAGCGCAAGAGACCCAGTACTTC.

This clone turned up a few times. The CDR3 sequence: CASSQDPRDTANEKLFF. The DNA for the CDR3 is TGCGCCAGCAGCCAAGATCCCCGGGACACGGCTAATGAAAAACTGTTTTTT. The rearrangement uses TRBV4-1 and TRBJ1-4; D perhaps matches TRBD1 (6 bases). The V and J ends lost 0 bases and 3 bases respectively, with 14 bases between them. This CDR3 spans 17 amino acids. Looked up from germline, CDR1 is MGHRA and CDR2 is YSYEKL.

There are a few counts of this clone. This sequence joins TRBV7-9 and TRBJ2-7; 12 bases line up with TRBD1. This CDR3 contains 16 residues. The V gene end was trimmed by 5 bases and the J gene end by 3 bases; junction bases not matched to a gene: 8. In germline, CDR1 is SEHNR, CDR2 FQNEAQ (reference sequence). Written as DNA, the CDR3 is TGTGCCAGCAGCCCCCGGGACAGGGGGCTAATCTACGAGCAGTACTTC. Its protein is CASSPRDRGLIYEQYF.

With respect to this clone: At one end, the junction sequence differs from germline, possibly due to a read error. The J gene is TRBJ1-1, the V gene TRBV6-5, with D hard to call. This CDR3 spans 14 amino acids. The germline V gene encodes CDR1 MNHEY and CDR2 SVGAGI. CDR3 region: CASSYSGARTEAFF. CDR3 coding DNA: TGTGCCAGCAGCTACTCAGGCGCCAGGACTGAAGCTTTCTTT.

V usage is TRBV10-3 and J usage is TRBJ2-1, with a possible D match to TRBD2 (6 bases). Looked up from germline, CDR1 is ENHRY and CDR2 is SYGVKD. V was trimmed by 3 bases and J by 8 bases, leaving 8 bases between them. The CDR3 contains 12 residues. The CDR3 region has the DNA TGTGCCATCAGTGATGGGAGGCATGAGCAGTTCTTC. It codes for CAISDGRHEQFF.

The chain uses TRBV6-5 and TRBJ2-3; 9 bases fit TRBD2. The CDR3 is 15 residues long. Germline V gene lookup returns CDR1 MNHEY and CDR2 SVGAGI. The trim removed 5 bases at V and 1 base at J, leaving 4 bases unmatched. CDR3 protein: CASSQLAGRTDTQYF. Here the CDR3 DNA reads TGTGCCAGCAGTCAACTAGCGGGCCGCACAGATACGCAGTATTTT.

The sample holds a few counts of this clone. The chain employs TRBV2 and TRBJ2-5, with D possibly matching TRBD1 (6 bases). The CDR3 is 13 amino acids. Germline V gene data show CDR1 as SNHLY and CDR2 as FYNNEI. Trimming took 5 bases from V and 0 from J, leaving 7 bases between them. The CDR3 protein is CASSRDNQETQYF. DNA for the CDR3: TGTGCCAGCAGTCGGGACAACCAAGAGACCCAGTACTTC.

This clone was counted ten times or more. The gene calls are TRBV18 and TRBJ1-4; D gene unclear. This CDR3 comprises 14 residues. Trimming took off 1 base at V and 7 bases at J, with 10 bases between the two ends. Looked up from germline, CDR1 is KGHSH and CDR2 is LQKENI. The CDR3 DNA follows: TGTGCCAGCTCACCACGTCCCGAGAGTGAAAAACTGTTTTTT. It encodes CASSPRPESEKLFF. Filled out from reference TRBV18 and TRBJ1-4, the complete variable domain reads NAGVMQNPRHLVRRRGQEARLRCSPMKGHSHVYWYRQLPEEGLKFMVYLQKENIIDESGMPKERFSAEFPKEGPSILRIQQVVRGDSAAYFCASSPRPESEKLFFGSGTQLSVL.

This clone was detected a few times. The J gene is TRBJ2-7, the V gene TRBV18, with D possibly being TRBD1 (5 bases). From germline, CDR1 is KGHSH and CDR2 LQKENI. The CDR3 runs 12 residues. V was pared by 4 bases and J by 5 bases, with 9 bases between. CDR3 in amino acids: CASSQGINEQYF. The CDR3 bases are TGTGCCAGCTCACAGGGGATCAACGAGCAGTACTTC.

This clone was seen more than once but under ten times. The chain couples TRBV6-6 to TRBJ1-5; D is possibly TRBD1 (6 bases). Germline V lookup: CDR1 MNHNY, CDR2 SVGAGI (reference sequence). Deletions cut 7 bases from V and 4 bases from J, with 14 bases between. The CDR3 sequence is 14 residues long. This CDR3 is CASNTQRGNQPQHF. The CDR3 DNA follows: TGTGCCAGCAACACTCAAAGGGGGAATCAGCCCCAGCATTTT.

Only a few counts were recorded for this clone. The chain couples TRBV6-1 to TRBJ2-4, with a tentative D call TRBD2 (6 bases). The germline V gene encodes CDR1 MNHNS and CDR2 SASEGT. The V gene lost 3 bases and the J gene lost 1 base, with 10 bases spanning the gap. The CDR3 sequence is 15 residues long. The CDR3 DNA is TGTGCCAGCAGTGAGGGGAGGAGGGCCAAAAACATTCAGTACTTC. It translates to CASSEGRRAKNIQYF.

J is TRBJ2-1 and V is TRBV28; 9 positions match TRBD1. The CDR3 is made up of 16 amino acids. V shed 3 bases and J 5 bases; nucleotides not matched to a gene: 8. CDR1 and CDR2 (germline): MDHEN, SYDVKM. CDR3 in amino acids: CASSLSTGTGHNEQFF. CDR3 coding DNA: TGTGCCAGCAGTTTGTCGACCGGGACAGGGCACAATGAGCAGTTCTTC.

Only a few counts were recorded for this clone. The chain carries TRBV5-1 and TRBJ2-4, with D possibly TRBD2 on 6 matching bases. This CDR3 is 15 amino acids long. The V end was cut by 1 base, the J end by 8 bases, with 16 bases between. Germline V gives CDR1 SGHRS, CDR2 YFSETQ. This CDR3 reads CASSLWGGVGDIQYF. CDR3 DNA: TGCGCCAGCAGCTTGTGGGGCGGGGTTGGGGACATTCAGTACTTC.

The chain is built from TRBV5-4 and TRBJ2-5; D may be TRBD2 (6 bases). Looked up from germline, CDR1 is SGHNT and CDR2 is YYREEE (reference sequence). This CDR3 has 15 amino acids. V was cut by 1 base and J by 1 base, with 11 bases left in between. CDR3 residues: CASSLFPGVQETQYF. In nucleotides, the CDR3 is TGTGCCAGCAGCTTGTTTCCGGGAGTCCAAGAGACCCAGTACTTC.

The chain uses TRBV9 and TRBJ2-2; possible D gene TRBD1, 5 bases. The germline gives CDR1 SGDLS, CDR2 YYNGEE. V lost 0 bases, J lost 5 bases, and 11 bases lay in between. This CDR3 spans 15 amino acids. CDR3 sequence reads: CASSVVRGGTGELFF. CDR3 in DNA: TGTGCCAGCAGCGTAGTTAGGGGTGGAACCGGGGAGCTGTTTTTT. The full variable domain, in which reference TRBV9 and TRBJ2-2 provide the parts outside the CDR3, is DSGVTQTPKHLITATGQRVTLRCSPRSGDLSVYWYQQSLDQGLQFLIQYYNGEERAKGNILERFSAQQFPDLHSELNLSSLELGDSALYFCASSVVRGGTGELFFGEGSRLTVL.

The chain recombines TRBV7-2 with TRBJ2-5; tentatively, D is TRBD1 (5 bases). With 5 bases removed from V and 7 bases from J, the gap between germline ends came to 17 bases. Germline-derived CDR1 and CDR2 are SGHTA and FQGNSA. The CDR3 runs to 14 residues. The CDR3 here is CASSPAGQWGTQYF. In nucleotides, the CDR3 is TGTGCCAGCAGCCCAGCAGGGCAGTGGGGGACCCAGTACTTC.

The sample holds many counts of this clone. The chain joins TRBV9 to TRBJ2-6, with a weak D call TRBD2 (6 bases). This CDR3 comprises 17 residues. CDR1 and CDR2 (germline): SGDLS, YYNGEE. The V end lost 0 bases, the J end lost 0 bases, and 10 bases lay between the germline ends. The CDR3 nucleotides read TGTGCCAGCAGCGTAGATGGGGGGATCTCTGGGGCCAACGTCCTGACTTTC. Its translation is CASSVDGGISGANVLTF.

The chain uses TRBV28 and TRBJ2-2, with D hard to call. CDR3 length equals 13 residues. V was shortened by 5 bases and J by 4 bases, with 8 bases between the two germline ends. From germline, CDR1 is MDHEN and CDR2 SYDVKM. CDR3 protein: CASSPWATGELFF. The DNA of the CDR3 is TGTGCCAGCAGTCCCTGGGCCACCGGGGAGCTGTTTTTT.

This clone has more than one count but fewer than ten. The chain is built from TRBV5-1 and TRBJ1-2; D gene uncertain. The ends were cut back, 0 bases at V and 6 bases at J, with 9 bases in the middle. Per germline, CDR1 SGHRS and CDR2 YFSETQ. The CDR3 spans 13 residues. The CDR3 protein is CASSLAGSDGYTF. CDR3 nucleotides: TGCGCCAGCAGCTTGGCGGGGAGCGATGGCTACACCTTC.

The J gene is TRBJ2-7, the V gene TRBV28; 8 nucleotides match TRBD1. Germline-derived CDR1 and CDR2 are MDHEN and SYDVKM. V lost 6 bases and J lost 4; bases outside the gene matches: 11. This CDR3 spans 15 amino acids. CDR3 loop: CASRPSGGRAYEQYF. The CDR3, as DNA: TGTGCCAGCAGGCCATCAGGGGGCAGAGCTTACGAGCAGTACTTC. The variable domain in full, with the rest retrieved from reference TRBV28 and TRBJ2-7, is DVKVTQSSRYLVKRTGEKVFLECVQDMDHENMFWYRQDPGLGLRLIYFSYDVKMKEKGDIPEGYSVSREKKERFSLILESASTNQTSMYLCASRPSGGRAYEQYFGPGTRLTVT.

The CDR3 region has the DNA TGTGCCAGCAGTAGCCGGACAGTCTCCTACGAGCAGTACTTC. Amino acid sequence: CASSSRTVSYEQYF. V gene TRBV6-1 combines with J gene TRBJ2-7; weak D call: TRBD1 (6 bases). Germline CDR1 is MNHNS and CDR2 is SASEGT. This CDR3 is built from 14 residues. V was pared by 5 bases and J by 0 bases, with 11 bases between.

The V call is TRBV30, the J call TRBJ2-7; perhaps TRBD2 as D (6 bases). This CDR3 comprises 14 residues. CDR1 and CDR2 (germline): GTSNPN, SVGIG (reference sequence). Trimming removed 3 bases at V and 4 bases at J, with 16 bases between. CDR3 nucleotides: TGTGCCTGGAGCACCGGCGGGGAGCTATACGAGCAGTACTTC. It encodes CAWSTGGELYEQYF.

The V call is TRBV10-3, the J call TRBJ2-7; TRBD2 matches 9 bases. The junction had 8 bases not matched to a gene; V was cut back by 2 bases and J by 0 bases. From germline, CDR1 is ENHRY and CDR2 SYGVKD. This CDR3 contains 17 residues. DNA of the CDR3: TGTGCCATCAGTGAGATTCTAGCGGGACCCAGCTCCTACGAGCAGTACTTC. It translates to CAISEILAGPSSYEQYF.

CDR3 in amino acids: CAWRRDRGLENEKLFF. In nucleotides, the CDR3 is TGTGCCTGGAGGAGAGACAGGGGCCTTGAGAATGAAAAACTGTTTTTT. V and J are TRBV30 and TRBJ1-4, with 8 bases identical to TRBD1. The V gene's germline CDR1 is GTSNPN and CDR2 SVGIG (reference sequence). The CDR3 has 16 residues. The V segment lost 3 bases and the J segment 5 bases; nucleotides outside the gene matches: 11.

The J gene is TRBJ2-1, the V gene TRBV11-3; tentative D call: TRBD1 (5 bases). The CDR3 extends over 12 amino acids. Germline CDR1 and CDR2: SGHNT and YENEEA. The germline V and J ends were trimmed by 5 bases and 8 bases, with 10 bases remaining between them. In DNA form, the CDR3 reads TGTGCCAGCAGCCAGGGCGTTGATGAGCAGTTCTTC. Translating it yields CASSQGVDEQFF.

There are a few counts of this clone. This chain links TRBV5-1 with TRBJ2-3; D may be TRBD2 (5 bases). V was trimmed by 3 bases and J by 4 bases, leaving 15 bases between them. CDR3 size: 15 residues. Germline CDR1 SGHRS, CDR2 YFSETQ. CDR3 sequence (DNA): TGCGCCAGCAGCTCGGGCCGGGATGGGGCAGATACGCAGTATTTT. Its protein is CASSSGRDGADTQYF. The variable domain in full, with the rest retrieved from reference TRBV5-1 and TRBJ2-3, is KAGVTQTPRYLIKTRGQQVTLSCSPISGHRSVSWYQQTPGQGLQFLFEYFSETQRNKGNFPGRFSGRQFSNSRSEMNVSTLELGDSALYLCASSSGRDGADTQYFGPGTRLTVL.

The rearrangement joins TRBV6-1 to TRBJ2-7; 7 bases align to TRBD2. The V gene end was trimmed by 7 bases and the J gene end by 0 bases; junction bases not matched to a gene: 9. CDR3 size: 15 residues. Germline V CDR1 and CDR2: MNHNS, SASEGT. CDR3: CASTPGGTNSYEQYF. The CDR3 DNA follows: TGTGCCAGCACTCCCGGGGGGACTAACTCCTACGAGCAGTACTTC.

This clone came up a few times. The gene calls are TRBV28 and TRBJ2-5; the match to TRBD2 covers 8 bases. This CDR3 is 14 amino acids long. Trimming cost V 3 bases and J 2 bases; bases outside gene matches: 2. Germline CDR1 MDHEN, CDR2 SYDVKM. CDR3 nucleotides: TGTGCCAGCAGTTTGGCGGGAGGTCAAGAGACCCAGTACTTC. Protein: CASSLAGGQETQYF.

The chain carries TRBV11-2 and TRBJ2-1, with D hard to call. From germline, CDR1 is SGHAT and CDR2 FQNNGV. CDR3 size: 14 residues. V shed 0 bases and J shed 1 base, with 4 bases lying between them. CDR3 amino acids: CASSLEISYNEQFF. For the CDR3, the DNA is TGTGCCAGCAGCTTAGAAATATCCTACAATGAGCAGTTCTTC.

This chain uses TRBV7-9 with TRBJ2-5, with D possibly being TRBD1 (6 bases). This CDR3 has 14 amino acids. Between the trimmed V and J ends, which lost 5 bases and 4 bases, there was a span of 14 bases. Per the germline V gene, CDR1 is SEHNR and CDR2 is FQNEAQ (reference sequence). The CDR3 region has the DNA TGTGCCAGCAGCATCCAGGGGACCCGAGAGACCCAGTACTTC. Its protein is CASSIQGTRETQYF. The full variable domain, with the rest looked up from reference TRBV7-9 and TRBJ2-5, is DTGVSQNPRHKITKRGQNVTFRCDPISEHNRLYWYRQTLGQGPEFLTYFQNEAQLEKSRLLSDRFSAERPKGSFSTLEIQRTEQGDSAMYLCASSIQGTRETQYFGPGTRLLVL.